The clone carrying this TCR beta chain has ten or more counts. Its antigen is not identified. This sample was included in a study of breast tumors, draining lymph nodes, adjacent tissues. The lymph nodes were axillary draining lymph nodes from breast cancer patients. TCRdb reanalysed the multiplex PCR reads using MiXCR and keeps one entry per CDR3 protein. Among about 300,000 distinct CDR3 sequences, 30% were seen once, and the ten largest hold 1.1%. General study points: Luminal-like breast cancer showed significantly greater tumor-nontumor repertoire similarity than basal-like breast cancer did.

Looked up from germline, CDR1 is ENHRY and CDR2 is SYGVKD. With 2 bases clipped from V and 8 bases from J, the junction kept 6 bases outside the gene matches. The CDR3 loop spans 14 amino acids. The chain couples TRBV10-3 to TRBJ1-2; 9 nucleotides agree with TRBD1. This TCR derives from a female donor with breast cancer. Some clones in this sample may be carry-over from other donors' samples. Sequences were obtained from axillary lymph node tissue. For the CDR3, the DNA is TGTGCCATCAGTGAGAGGACAGGGGACGAGGGCTACACCTTC. This gives the protein CAISERTGDEGYTF.